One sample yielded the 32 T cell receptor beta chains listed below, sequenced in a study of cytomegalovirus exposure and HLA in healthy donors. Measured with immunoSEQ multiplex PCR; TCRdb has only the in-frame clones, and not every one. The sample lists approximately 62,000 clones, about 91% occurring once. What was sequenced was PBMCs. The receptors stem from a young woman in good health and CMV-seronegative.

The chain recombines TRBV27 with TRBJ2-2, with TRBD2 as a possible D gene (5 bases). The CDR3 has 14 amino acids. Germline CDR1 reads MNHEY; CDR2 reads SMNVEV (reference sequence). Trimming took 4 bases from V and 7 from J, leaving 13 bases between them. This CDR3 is CASSSERGNGELFF. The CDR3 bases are TGTGCCAGCAGTTCCGAAAGAGGGAACGGGGAGCTGTTTTTT.

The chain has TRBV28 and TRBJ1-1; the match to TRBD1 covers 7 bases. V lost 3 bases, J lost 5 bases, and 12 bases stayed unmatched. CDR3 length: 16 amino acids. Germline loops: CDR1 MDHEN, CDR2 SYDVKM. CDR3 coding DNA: TGTGCCAGCAGTTTGATACGGCAACAGGGGCTAACTGAAGCTTTCTTT. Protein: CASSLIRQQGLTEAFF. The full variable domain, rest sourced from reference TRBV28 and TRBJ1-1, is DVKVTQSSRYLVKRTGEKVFLECVQDMDHENMFWYRQDPGLGLRLIYFSYDVKMKEKGDIPEGYSVSREKKERFSLILESASTNQTSMYLCASSLIRQQGLTEAFFGQGTRLTVV.

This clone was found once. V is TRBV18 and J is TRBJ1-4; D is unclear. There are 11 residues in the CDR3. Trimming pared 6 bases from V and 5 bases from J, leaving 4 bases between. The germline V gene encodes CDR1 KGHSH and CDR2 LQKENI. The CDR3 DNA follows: TGTGCCAGCTCCCAAAATGAAAAACTGTTTTTT. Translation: CASSQNEKLFF. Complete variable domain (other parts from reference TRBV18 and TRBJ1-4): NAGVMQNPRHLVRRRGQEARLRCSPMKGHSHVYWYRQLPEEGLKFMVYLQKENIIDESGMPKERFSAEFPKEGPSILRIQQVVRGDSAAYFCASSQNEKLFFGSGTQLSVL.

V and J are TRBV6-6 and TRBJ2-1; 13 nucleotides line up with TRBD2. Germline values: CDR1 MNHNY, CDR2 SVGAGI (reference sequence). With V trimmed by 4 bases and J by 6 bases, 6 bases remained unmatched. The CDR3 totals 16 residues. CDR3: CASSFPGLAGFNEQFF. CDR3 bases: TGTGCCAGCAGTTTTCCGGGACTAGCGGGATTCAATGAGCAGTTCTTC.

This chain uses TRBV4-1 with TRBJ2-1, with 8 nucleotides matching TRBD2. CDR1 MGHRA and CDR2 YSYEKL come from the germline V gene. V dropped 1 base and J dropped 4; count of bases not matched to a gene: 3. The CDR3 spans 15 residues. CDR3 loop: CASSQGTSTYNEQFF. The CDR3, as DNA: TGCGCCAGCAGCCAAGGGACTAGCACATACAATGAGCAGTTCTTC.

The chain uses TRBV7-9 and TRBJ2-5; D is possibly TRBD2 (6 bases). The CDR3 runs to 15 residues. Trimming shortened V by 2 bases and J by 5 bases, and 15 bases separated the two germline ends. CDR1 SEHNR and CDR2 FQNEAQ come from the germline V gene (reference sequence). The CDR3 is CASSLRGTGEETQYF. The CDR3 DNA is TGTGCCAGCAGCTTACGGGGGACCGGAGAGGAGACCCAGTACTTC.

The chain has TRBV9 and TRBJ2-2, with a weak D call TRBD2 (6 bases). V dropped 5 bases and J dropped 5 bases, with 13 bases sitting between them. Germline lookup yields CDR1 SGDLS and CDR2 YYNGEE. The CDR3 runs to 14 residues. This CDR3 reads CASRGQGGTGELFF. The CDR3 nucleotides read TGTGCCAGCAGGGGGCAGGGAGGAACCGGGGAGCTGTTTTTT.

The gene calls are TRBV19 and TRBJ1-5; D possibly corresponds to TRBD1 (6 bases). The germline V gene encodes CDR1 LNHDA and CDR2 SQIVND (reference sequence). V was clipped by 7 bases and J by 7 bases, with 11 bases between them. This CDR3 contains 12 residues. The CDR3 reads CASNQGPQPQHF. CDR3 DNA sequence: TGTGCCAGTAATCAGGGGCCCCAGCCCCAGCATTTT. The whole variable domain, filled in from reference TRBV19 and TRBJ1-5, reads DGGITQSPKYLFRKEGQNVTLSCEQNLNHDAMYWYRQDPGQGLRLIYYSQIVNDFQKGDIAEGYSVSREKKESFPLTVTSAQKNPTAFYLCASNQGPQPQHFGDGTRLSIL.

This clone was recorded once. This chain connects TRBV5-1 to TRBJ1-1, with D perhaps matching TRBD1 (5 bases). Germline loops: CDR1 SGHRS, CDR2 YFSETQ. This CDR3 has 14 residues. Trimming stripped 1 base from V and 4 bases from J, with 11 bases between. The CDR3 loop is CASSLTGGGTEAFF. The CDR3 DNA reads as TGCGCCAGCAGCTTGACAGGCGGGGGCACTGAAGCTTTCTTT.

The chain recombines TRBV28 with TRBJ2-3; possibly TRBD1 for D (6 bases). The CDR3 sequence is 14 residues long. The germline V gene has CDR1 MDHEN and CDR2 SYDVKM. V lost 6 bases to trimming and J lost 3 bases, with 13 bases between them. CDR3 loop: CASSRAGVTDTQYF. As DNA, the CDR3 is TGTGCCAGCAGCCGGGCAGGGGTGACAGATACGCAGTATTTT.

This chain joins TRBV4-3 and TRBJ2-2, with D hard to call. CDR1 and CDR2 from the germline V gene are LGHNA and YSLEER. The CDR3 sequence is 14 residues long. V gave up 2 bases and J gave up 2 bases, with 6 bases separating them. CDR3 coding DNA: TGCGCCAGCAGCCAACGACTTAACACCGGGGAGCTGTTTTTT. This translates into CASSQRLNTGELFF.

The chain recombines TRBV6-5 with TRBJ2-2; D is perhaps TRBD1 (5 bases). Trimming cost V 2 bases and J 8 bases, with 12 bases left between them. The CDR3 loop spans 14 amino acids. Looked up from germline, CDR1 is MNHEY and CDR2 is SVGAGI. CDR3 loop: CASSYGATVGELFF. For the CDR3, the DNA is TGTGCCAGCAGTTACGGGGCAACGGTAGGGGAGCTGTTTTTT.

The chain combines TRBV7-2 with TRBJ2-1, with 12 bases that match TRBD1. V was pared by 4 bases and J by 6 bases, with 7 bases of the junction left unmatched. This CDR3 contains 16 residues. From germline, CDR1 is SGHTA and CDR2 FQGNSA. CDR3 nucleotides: TGTGCCAGCAGCTATACCGGGACAGGGGGCTTCAATGAGCAGTTCTTC. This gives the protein CASSYTGTGGFNEQFF.

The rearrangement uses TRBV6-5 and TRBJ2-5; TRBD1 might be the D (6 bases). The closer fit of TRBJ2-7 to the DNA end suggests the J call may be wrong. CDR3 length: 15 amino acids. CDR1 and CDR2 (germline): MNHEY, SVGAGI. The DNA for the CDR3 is TGTGCCAGCAGGCCTGACAGGCGCAACACCTACGAGCAGTACTTC. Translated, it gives CASRPDRRNTYEQYF.

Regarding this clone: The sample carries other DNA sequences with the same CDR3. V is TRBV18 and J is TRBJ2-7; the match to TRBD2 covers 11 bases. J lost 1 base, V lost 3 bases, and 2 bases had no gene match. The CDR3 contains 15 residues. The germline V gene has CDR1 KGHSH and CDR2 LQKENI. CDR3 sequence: CASSPGTSGSYEQYF. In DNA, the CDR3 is TGTGCCAGCTCACCCGGGACTAGCGGATCCTACGAGCAGTACTTC.

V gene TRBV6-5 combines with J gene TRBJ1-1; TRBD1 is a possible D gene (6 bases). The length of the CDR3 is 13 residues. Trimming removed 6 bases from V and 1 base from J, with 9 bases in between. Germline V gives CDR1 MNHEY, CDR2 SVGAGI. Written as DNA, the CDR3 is TGTGCCAGCAGGTCACAGGGGAACACTGAAGCTTTCTTT. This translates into CASRSQGNTEAFF.

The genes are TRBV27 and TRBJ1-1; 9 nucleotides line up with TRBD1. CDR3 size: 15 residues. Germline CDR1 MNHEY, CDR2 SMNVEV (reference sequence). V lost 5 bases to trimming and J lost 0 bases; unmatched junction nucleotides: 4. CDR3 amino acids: CASSTTGGLNTEAFF. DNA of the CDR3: TGTGCCAGCAGTACGACAGGGGGGCTGAACACTGAAGCTTTCTTT.

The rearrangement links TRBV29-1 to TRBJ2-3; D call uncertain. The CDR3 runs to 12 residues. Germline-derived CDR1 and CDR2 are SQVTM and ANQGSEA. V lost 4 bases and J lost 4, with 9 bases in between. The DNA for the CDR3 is TGCAGCGTTGGCCTCGCAGCAGATACGCAGTATTTT. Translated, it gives CSVGLAADTQYF.

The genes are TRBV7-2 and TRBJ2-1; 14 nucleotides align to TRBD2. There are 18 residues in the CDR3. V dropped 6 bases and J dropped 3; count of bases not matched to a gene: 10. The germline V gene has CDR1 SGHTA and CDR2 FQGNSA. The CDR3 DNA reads TGTGCCAGCAGATACCGGACTAGCGGGGGGACCAACTACAATGAGCAGTTCTTC. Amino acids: CASRYRTSGGTNYNEQFF.

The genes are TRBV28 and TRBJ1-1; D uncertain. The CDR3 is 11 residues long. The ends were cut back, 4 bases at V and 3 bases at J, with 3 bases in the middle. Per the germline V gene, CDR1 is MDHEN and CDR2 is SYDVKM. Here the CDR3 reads CASSSDTEAFF. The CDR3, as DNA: TGTGCCAGCAGTTCCGACACTGAAGCTTTCTTT.

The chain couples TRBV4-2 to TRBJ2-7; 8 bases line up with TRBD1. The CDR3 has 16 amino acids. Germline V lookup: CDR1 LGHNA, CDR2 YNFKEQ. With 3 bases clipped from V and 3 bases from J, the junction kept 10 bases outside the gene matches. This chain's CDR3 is CASSQGGGQGLYEQYF. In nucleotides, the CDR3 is TGTGCCAGCAGCCAGGGGGGAGGACAGGGACTCTACGAGCAGTACTTC.

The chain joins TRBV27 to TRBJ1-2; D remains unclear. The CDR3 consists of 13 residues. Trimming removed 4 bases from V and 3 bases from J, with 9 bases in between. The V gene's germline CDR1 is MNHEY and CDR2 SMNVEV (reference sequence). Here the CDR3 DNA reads TGTGCCAGCAGTTCCCCCGAGGACTATGGCTACACCTTC. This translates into CASSSPEDYGYTF.

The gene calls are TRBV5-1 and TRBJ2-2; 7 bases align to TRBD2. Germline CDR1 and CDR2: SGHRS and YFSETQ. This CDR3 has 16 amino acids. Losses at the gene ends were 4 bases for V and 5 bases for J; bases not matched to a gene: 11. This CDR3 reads CASSPSGLLTTGELFF. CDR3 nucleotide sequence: TGCGCCAGCAGCCCCTCGGGACTACTTACTACCGGGGAGCTGTTTTTT.

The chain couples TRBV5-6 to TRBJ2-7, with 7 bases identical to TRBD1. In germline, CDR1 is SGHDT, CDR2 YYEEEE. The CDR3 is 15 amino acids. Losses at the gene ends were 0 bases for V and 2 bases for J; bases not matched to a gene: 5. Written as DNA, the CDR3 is TGTGCCAGCAGCTTGGGTGGGACAGCAGCCTACGAGCAGTACTTC. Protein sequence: CASSLGGTAAYEQYF. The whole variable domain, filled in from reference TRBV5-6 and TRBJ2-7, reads DAGVTQSPTHLIKTRGQQVTLRCSPKSGHDTVSWYQQALGQGPQFIFQYYEEEERQRGNFPDRFSGHQFPNYSSELNVNALLLGDSALYLCASSLGGTAAYEQYFGPGTRLTVT.

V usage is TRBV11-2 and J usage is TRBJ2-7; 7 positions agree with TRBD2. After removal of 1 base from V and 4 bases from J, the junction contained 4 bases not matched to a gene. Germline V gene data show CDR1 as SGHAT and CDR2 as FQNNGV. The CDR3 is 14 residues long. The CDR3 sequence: CASSLGGSEYEQYF. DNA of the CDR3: TGTGCCAGCAGCTTAGGCGGGAGTGAGTACGAGCAGTACTTC.

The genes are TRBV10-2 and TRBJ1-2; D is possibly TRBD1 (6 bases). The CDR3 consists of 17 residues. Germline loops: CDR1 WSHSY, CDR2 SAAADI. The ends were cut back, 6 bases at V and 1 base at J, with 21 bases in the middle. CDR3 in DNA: TGCGCCAGCAGGGCCCCGACCTCGGGGGGCATTAACTATGGCTACACCTTC. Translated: CASRAPTSGGINYGYTF.

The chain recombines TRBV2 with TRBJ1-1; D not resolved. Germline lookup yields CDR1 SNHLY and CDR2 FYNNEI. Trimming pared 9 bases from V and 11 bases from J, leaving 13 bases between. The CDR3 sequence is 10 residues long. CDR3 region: CASGWVEAFF. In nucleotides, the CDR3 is TGTGCCAGTGGATGGGTGGAGGCTTTCTTT.

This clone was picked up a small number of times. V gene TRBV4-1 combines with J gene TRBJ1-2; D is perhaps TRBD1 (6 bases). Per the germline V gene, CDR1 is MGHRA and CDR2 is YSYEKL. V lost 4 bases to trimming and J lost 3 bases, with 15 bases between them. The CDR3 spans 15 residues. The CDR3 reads CASSPGDQGYYGYTF. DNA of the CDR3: TGCGCCAGCAGCCCAGGGGACCAGGGTTACTATGGCTACACCTTC.

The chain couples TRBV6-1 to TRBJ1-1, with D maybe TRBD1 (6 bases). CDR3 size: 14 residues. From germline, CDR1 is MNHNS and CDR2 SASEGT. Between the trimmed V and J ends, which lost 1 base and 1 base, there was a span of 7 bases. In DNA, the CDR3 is TGTGCCAGCAGTGAAGACAGGGCGAACACTGAAGCTTTCTTT. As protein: CASSEDRANTEAFF.

DNA of the CDR3: TGCGCCAGCAGTCCTCCACAGGAGGGAAACTCCTACGAGCAGTACTTC. It translates to CASSPPQEGNSYEQYF. V is TRBV23-1 and J is TRBJ2-7; TRBD2 might be the D (6 bases). TRBV23-1 is an open reading frame, and its role is uncertain. The CDR3 has 16 amino acids. Trimming removed 4 bases from V and 0 bases from J, with 16 bases in between.

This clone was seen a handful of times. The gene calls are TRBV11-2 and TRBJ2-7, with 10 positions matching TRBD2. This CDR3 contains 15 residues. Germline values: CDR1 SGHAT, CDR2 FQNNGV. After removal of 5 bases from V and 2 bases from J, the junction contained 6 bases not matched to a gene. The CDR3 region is CASSTSSGGPYEQYF. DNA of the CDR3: TGTGCCAGCAGCACTTCTAGCGGGGGCCCCTACGAGCAGTACTTC.

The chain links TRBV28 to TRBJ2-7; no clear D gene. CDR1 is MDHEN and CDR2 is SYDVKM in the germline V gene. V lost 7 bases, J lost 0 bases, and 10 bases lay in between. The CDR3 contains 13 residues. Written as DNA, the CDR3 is TGTGCCAGCATGCCGAGAAGCTCCTACGAGCAGTACTTC. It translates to CASMPRSSYEQYF. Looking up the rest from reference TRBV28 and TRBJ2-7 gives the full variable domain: DVKVTQSSRYLVKRTGEKVFLECVQDMDHENMFWYRQDPGLGLRLIYFSYDVKMKEKGDIPEGYSVSREKKERFSLILESASTNQTSMYLCASMPRSSYEQYFGPGTRLTVT.